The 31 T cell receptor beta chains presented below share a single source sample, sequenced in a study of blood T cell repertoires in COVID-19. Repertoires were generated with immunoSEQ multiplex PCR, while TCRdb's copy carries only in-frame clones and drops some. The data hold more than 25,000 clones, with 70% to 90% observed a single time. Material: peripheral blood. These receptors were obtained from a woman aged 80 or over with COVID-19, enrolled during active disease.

The CDR3 loop is CATSRPGQGSSTDTQYF. Here the CDR3 DNA reads TGTGCCACCAGCAGACCGGGACAGGGATCTAGCACAGATACGCAGTATTTT. V gene TRBV15 combines with J gene TRBJ2-3, with TRBD1 identical over 9 bases. The germline V gene encodes CDR1 LNHNV and CDR2 YYDKDF (reference sequence). The CDR3 loop spans 17 amino acids. Losses at the gene ends were 2 bases for V and 0 bases for J; bases not matched to a gene: 6.

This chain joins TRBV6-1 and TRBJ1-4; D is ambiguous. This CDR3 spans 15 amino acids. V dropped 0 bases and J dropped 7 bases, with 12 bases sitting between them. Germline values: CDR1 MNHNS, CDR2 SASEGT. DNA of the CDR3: TGTGCCAGCAGTGAAGCGCACGGCGGAAGTGAAAAACTGTTTTTT. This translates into CASSEAHGGSEKLFF.

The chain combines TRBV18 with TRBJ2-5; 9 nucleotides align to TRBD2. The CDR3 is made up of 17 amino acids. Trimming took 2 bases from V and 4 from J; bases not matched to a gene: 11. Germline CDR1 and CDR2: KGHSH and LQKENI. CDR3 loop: CASSPSSGANGRETQYF. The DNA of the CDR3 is TGTGCCAGCTCACCATCTAGCGGGGCTAACGGCCGAGAGACCCAGTACTTC.

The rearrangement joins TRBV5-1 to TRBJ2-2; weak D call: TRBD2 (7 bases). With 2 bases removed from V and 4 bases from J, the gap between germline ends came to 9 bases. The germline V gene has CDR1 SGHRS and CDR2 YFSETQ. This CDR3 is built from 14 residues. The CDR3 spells CASSLRGGTGELFF. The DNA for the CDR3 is TGCGCCAGCAGCTTAAGGGGGGGCACCGGGGAGCTGTTTTTT.

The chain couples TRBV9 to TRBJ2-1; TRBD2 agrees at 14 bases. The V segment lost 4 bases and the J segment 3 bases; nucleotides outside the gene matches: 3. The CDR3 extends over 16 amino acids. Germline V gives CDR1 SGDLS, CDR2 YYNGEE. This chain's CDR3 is CASSFGLAGGYNEQFF. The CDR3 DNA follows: TGTGCCAGCAGCTTCGGACTAGCGGGGGGCTACAATGAGCAGTTCTTC.

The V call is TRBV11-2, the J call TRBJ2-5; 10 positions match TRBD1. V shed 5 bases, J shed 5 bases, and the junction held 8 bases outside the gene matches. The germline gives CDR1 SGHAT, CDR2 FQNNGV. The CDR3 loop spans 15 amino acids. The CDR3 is CASSPGTGDLETQYF. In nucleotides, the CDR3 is TGTGCCAGCAGCCCCGGGACAGGGGATTTGGAGACCCAGTACTTC.

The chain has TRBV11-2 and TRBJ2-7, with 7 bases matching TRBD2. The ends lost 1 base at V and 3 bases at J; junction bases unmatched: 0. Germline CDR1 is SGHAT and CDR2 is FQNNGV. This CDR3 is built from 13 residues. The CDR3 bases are TGTGCCAGCAGCTTAGGGGAGGGCTACGAGCAGTACTTC. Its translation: CASSLGEGYEQYF. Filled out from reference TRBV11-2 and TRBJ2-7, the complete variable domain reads EAGVAQSPRYKIIEKRQSVAFWCNPISGHATLYWYQQILGQGPKLLIQFQNNGVVDDSQLPKDRFSAERLKGVDSTLKIQPAKLEDSAVYLCASSLGEGYEQYFGPGTRLTVT.

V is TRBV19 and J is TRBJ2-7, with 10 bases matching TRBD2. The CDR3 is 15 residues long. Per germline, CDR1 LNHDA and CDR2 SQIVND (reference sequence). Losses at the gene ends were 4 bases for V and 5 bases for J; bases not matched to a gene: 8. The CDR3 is CASSSTSGNLNEQYF. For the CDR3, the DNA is TGTGCCAGTAGTAGTACTAGCGGGAACCTGAACGAGCAGTACTTC.

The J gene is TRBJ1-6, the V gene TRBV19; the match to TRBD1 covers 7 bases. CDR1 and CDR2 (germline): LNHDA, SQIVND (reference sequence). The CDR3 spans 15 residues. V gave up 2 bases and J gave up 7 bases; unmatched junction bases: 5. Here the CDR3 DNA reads TGTGCCAGTAGTATAAGGGACAGAACCAATTCACCCCTCCACTTT. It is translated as CASSIRDRTNSPLHF. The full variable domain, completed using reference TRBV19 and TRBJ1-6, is DGGITQSPKYLFRKEGQNVTLSCEQNLNHDAMYWYRQDPGQGLRLIYYSQIVNDFQKGDIAEGYSVSREKKESFPLTVTSAQKNPTAFYLCASSIRDRTNSPLHFGNGTRLTVT.

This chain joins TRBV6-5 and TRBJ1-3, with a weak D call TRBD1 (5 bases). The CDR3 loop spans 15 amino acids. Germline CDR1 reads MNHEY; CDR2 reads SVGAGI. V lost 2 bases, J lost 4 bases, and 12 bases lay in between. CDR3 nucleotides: TGTGCCAGCAGTTACACAAGGACACGCGGAAACACCATATATTTT. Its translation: CASSYTRTRGNTIYF.

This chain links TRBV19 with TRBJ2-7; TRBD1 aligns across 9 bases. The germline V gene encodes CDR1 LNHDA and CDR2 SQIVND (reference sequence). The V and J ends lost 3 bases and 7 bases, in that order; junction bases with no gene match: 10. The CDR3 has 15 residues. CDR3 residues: CASSITGGLLGEQYF. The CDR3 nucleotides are TGTGCCAGTAGTATTACAGGGGGCCTCTTAGGGGAGCAGTACTTC.

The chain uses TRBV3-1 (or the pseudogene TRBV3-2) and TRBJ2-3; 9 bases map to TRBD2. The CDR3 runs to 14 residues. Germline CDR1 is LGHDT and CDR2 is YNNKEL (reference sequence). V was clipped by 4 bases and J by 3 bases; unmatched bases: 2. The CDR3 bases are TGTGCCAGCAGCCTTAGCGGGGGTACAGATACGCAGTATTTT. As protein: CASSLSGGTDTQYF.

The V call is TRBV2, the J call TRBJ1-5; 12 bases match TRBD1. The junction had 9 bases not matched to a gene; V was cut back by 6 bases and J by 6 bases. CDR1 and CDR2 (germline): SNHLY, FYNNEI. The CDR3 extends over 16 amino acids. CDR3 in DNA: TGTGCCAGCAGGGTCGGGGGACAGGGGGCGGCTCAGCCCCAGCATTTT. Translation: CASRVGGQGAAQPQHF.

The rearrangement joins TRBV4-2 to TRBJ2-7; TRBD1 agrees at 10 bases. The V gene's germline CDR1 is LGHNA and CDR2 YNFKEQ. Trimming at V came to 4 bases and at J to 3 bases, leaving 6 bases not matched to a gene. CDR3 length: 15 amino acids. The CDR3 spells CASSRGTGVNYEQYF. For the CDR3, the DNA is TGTGCCAGCAGCCGAGGGACAGGGGTAAACTACGAGCAGTACTTC.

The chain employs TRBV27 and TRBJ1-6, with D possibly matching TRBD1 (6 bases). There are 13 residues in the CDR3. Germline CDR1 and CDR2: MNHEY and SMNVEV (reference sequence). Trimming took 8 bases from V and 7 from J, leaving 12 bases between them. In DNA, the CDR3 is TGTGCCAGCTGGGCAGGGGCGAATTCACCCCTCCACTTT. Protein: CASWAGANSPLHF.

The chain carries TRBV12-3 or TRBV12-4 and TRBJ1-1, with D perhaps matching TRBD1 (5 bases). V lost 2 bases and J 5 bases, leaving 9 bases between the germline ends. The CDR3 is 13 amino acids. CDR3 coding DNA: TGTGCCAGCAGTTTAAAGGGGTCGACTGAAGCTTTCTTT. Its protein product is CASSLKGSTEAFF.

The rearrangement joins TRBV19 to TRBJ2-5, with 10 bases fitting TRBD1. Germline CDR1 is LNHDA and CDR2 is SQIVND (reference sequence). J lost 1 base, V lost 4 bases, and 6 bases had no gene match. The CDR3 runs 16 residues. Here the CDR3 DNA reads TGTGCCAGTAGTACCTCCGGGACAGGGGTCCAAGAGACCCAGTACTTC. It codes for CASSTSGTGVQETQYF.

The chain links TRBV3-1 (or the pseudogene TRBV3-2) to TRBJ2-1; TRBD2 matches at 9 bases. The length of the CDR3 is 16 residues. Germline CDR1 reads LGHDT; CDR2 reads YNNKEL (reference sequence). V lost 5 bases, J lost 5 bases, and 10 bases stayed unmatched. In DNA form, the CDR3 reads TGTGCCAGCAGCTCCCTGGAGATAGCGGGGGACAATGAGCAGTTCTTC. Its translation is CASSSLEIAGDNEQFF.

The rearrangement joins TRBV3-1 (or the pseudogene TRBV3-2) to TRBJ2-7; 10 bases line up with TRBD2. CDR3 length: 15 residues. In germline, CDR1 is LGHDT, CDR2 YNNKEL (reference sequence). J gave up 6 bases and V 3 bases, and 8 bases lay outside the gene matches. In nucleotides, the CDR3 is TGTGCCAGCAGCCAGACCCAGCGGGGGGGTATCGAGCAGTACTTC. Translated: CASSQTQRGGIEQYF.

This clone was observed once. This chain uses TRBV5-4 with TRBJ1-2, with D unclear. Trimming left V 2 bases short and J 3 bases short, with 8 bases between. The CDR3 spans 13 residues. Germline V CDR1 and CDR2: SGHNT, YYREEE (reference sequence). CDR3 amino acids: CASSFGIDYGYTF. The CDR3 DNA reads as TGTGCCAGCAGCTTCGGGATCGACTATGGCTACACCTTC.

The CDR3 bases are TGTGCCAGCACCCGGACTAGCCCAGTTGCAGAGACCCAGTACTTC. This translates into CASTRTSPVAETQYF. This rearrangement joins TRBV5-5 to TRBJ2-5; 8 positions match TRBD2. Germline-derived CDR1 and CDR2 are SGHKS and YYEKEE (reference sequence). The CDR3 spans 15 residues. The V segment lost 6 bases and the J segment 4 bases; nucleotides outside the gene matches: 11.

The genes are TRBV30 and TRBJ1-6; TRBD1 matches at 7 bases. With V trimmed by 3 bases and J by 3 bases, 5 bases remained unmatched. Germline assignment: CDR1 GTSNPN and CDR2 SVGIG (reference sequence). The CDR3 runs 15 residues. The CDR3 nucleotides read TGTGCCTGGAGGGGGGGACAGAACTATAATTCACCCCTCCACTTT. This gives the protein CAWRGGQNYNSPLHF.

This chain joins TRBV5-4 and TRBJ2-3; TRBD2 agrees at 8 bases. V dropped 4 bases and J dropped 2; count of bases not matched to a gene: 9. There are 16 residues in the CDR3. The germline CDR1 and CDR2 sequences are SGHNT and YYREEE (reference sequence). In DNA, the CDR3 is TGTGCCAGCAGCCACCCGGGACTAGTCCCCACAGATACGCAGTATTTT. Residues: CASSHPGLVPTDTQYF.

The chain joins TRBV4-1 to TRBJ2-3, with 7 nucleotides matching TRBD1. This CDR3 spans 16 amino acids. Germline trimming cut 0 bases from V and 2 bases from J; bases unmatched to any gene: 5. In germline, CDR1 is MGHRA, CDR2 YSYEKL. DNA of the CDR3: TGCGCCAGCAGCCAAGATCCAGGGGGTCACACAGATACGCAGTATTTT. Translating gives CASSQDPGGHTDTQYF.

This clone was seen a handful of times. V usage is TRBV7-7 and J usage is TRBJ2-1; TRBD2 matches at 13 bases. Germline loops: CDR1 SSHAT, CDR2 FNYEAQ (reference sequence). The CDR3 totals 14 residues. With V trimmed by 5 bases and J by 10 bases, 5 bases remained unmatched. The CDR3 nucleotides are TGTGCCAGCAGCCCCGGGACTAGCGGGGAAGAGCAGTTCTTC. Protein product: CASSPGTSGEEQFF.

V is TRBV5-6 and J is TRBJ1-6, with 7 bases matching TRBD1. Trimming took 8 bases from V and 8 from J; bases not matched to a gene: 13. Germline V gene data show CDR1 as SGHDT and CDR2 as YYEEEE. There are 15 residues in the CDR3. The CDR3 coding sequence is TGTGCCAGGGGGAGTCGGCAGGGGGTAGATTCACCCCTCCACTTT. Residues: CARGSRQGVDSPLHF.

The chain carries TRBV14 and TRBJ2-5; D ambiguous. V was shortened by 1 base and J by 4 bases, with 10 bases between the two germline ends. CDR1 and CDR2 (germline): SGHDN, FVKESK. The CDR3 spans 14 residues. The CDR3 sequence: CASSQAISGETQYF. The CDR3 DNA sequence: TGTGCCAGCAGCCAAGCCATATCGGGAGAGACCCAGTACTTC.

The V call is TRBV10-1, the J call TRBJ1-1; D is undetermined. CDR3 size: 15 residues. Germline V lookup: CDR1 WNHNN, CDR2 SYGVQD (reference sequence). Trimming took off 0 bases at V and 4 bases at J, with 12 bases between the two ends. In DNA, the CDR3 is TGCGCCAGCAGTGAGTCCCCTGCGGGAGTCACTGAAGCTTTCTTT. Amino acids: CASSESPAGVTEAFF.

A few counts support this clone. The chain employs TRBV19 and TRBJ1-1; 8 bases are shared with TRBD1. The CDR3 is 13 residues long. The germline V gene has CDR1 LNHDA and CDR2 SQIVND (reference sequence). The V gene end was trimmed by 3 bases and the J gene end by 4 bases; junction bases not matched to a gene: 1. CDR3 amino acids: CASSMDRVTEAFF. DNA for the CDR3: TGTGCCAGTAGTATGGACAGGGTCACTGAAGCTTTCTTT.

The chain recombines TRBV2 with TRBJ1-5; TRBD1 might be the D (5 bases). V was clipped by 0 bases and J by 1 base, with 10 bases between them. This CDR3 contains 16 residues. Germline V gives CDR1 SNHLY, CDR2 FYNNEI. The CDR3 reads CASSEAGGNSNQPQHF. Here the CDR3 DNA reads TGTGCCAGCAGTGAAGCCGGGGGAAACAGCAATCAGCCCCAGCATTTT. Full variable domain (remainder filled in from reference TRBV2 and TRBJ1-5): EPEVTQTPSHQVTQMGQEVILRCVPISNHLYFYWYRQILGQKVEFLVSFYNNEISEKSEIFDDQFSVERPDGSNFTLKIRSTKLEDSAMYFCASSEAGGNSNQPQHFGDGTRLSIL.

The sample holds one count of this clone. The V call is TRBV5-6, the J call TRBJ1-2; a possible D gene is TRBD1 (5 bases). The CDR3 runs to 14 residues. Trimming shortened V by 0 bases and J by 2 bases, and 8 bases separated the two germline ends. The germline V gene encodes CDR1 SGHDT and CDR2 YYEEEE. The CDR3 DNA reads TGTGCCAGCAGCTTGGTGCCAGGGAACTATGGCTACACCTTC. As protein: CASSLVPGNYGYTF. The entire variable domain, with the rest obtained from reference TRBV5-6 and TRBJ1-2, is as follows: DAGVTQSPTHLIKTRGQQVTLRCSPKSGHDTVSWYQQALGQGPQFIFQYYEEEERQRGNFPDRFSGHQFPNYSSELNVNALLLGDSALYLCASSLVPGNYGYTFGSGTRLTVV.